A single sample is the source of the 4 T cell receptor beta chains below, sequenced in a study of low-dose radiotherapy and immunotherapy resistance in tumors. cDNA synthesis used a TRAV/TRBV-specific primer set for both chains. Amplification, which lasted 20 to 25 PCR cycles, used a constant-region primer and V-primer adapter to amplify TCRs. TCRdb processed the reads anew with MiXCR; each CDR3 protein has one entry. The table lists about 20,000 distinct CDR3 sequences, approximately 79% of them singletons, with approximately 10% in the top ten. All receptors come from a human donor with advanced metastatic prostate, ovarian, gallbladder or colorectal cancer (not recorded which). This table probably holds off-target reads from a library built for another chain.

The chain uses TRBV11-2 and TRBJ1-1; a possible D gene is TRBD1 (6 bases). The CDR3 runs 15 residues. Trimming cost V 5 bases and J 1 base, with 14 bases left between them. Germline V gene data show CDR1 as SGHAT and CDR2 as FQNNGV. The CDR3 DNA reads as TGTGCCAGCAGCACATCCGGGACAACGAACACTGAAGCTTTCTTT. It specifies CASSTSGTTNTEAFF.

In its sample, this clonotype was seen a few times. V and J are TRBV12-3 or TRBV12-4 and TRBJ2-7; D is ambiguous. The length of the CDR3 is 13 residues. The ends were cut back, 5 bases at V and 0 bases at J, with 8 bases in the middle. CDR3 amino acids: CASSLQLSYEQYF. CDR3 nucleotides: TGTGCCAGCAGTCTGCAGCTCTCCTACGAGCAGTACTTC.

This clonotype was seen once. For the CDR3, the DNA is TGCAGCGTTGAAGTGGGACAGGGATATGAGCAGTTCTTC. This sequence encodes CSVEVGQGYEQFF. The chain uses TRBV20-1 and TRBJ2-1; 9 bases are shared with TRBD1. CDR1 and CDR2 (germline): DFQATT, SNEGSKA (reference sequence). CDR3 size: 13 residues.

The chain carries TRBV6-2 or TRBV6-3 and TRBJ1-4; possibly TRBD1 for D (6 bases). The germline V and J ends were trimmed by 7 bases and 4 bases, with 10 bases remaining between them. Germline V gene data show CDR1 as MNHEY and CDR2 as SVGEGT. This CDR3 spans 13 amino acids. The CDR3: CASTGQINEKLFF. CDR3 nucleotides: TGTGCCAGCACCGGACAGATTAATGAAAAACTGTTTTTT.